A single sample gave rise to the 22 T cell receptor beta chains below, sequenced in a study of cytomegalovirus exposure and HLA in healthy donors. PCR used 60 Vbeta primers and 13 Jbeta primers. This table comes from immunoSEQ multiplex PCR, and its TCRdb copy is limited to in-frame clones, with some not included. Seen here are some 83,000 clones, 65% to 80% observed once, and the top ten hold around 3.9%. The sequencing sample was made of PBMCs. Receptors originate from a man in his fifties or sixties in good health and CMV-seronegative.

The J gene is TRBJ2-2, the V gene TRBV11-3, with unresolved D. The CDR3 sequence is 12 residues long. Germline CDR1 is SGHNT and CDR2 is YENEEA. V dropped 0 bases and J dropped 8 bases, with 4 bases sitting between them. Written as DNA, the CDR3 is TGTGCCAGCAGCTTAGATCTAGGGGAGCTGTTTTTT. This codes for CASSLDLGELFF. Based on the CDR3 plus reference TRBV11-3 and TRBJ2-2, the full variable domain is EAGVVQSPRYKIIEKKQPVAFWCNPISGHNTLYWYLQNLGQGPELLIRYENEEAVDDSQLPKDRFSAERLKGVDSTLKIQPAELGDSAVYLCASSLDLGELFFGEGSRLTVL.

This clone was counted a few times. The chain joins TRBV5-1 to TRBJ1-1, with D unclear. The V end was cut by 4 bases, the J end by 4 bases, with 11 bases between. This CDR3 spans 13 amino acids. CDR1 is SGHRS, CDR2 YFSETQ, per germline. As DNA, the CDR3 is TGCGCCAGCAGCGAGAGTAGTCTCACTGAAGCTTTCTTT. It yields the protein CASSESSLTEAFF.

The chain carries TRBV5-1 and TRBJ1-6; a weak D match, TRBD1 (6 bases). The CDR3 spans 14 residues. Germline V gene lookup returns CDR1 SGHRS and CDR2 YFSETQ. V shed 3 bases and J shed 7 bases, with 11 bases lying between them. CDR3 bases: TGCGCCAGCAGCTCGACAGGCGGAAATTCACCCCTCCACTTT. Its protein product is CASSSTGGNSPLHF.

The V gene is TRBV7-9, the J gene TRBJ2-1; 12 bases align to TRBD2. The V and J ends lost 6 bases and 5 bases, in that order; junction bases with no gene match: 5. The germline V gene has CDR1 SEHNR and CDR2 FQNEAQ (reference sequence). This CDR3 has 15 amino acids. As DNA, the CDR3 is TGTGCCAGCAGTCTAGCGGGGGGGTATGACAATGAGCAGTTCTTC. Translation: CASSLAGGYDNEQFF.

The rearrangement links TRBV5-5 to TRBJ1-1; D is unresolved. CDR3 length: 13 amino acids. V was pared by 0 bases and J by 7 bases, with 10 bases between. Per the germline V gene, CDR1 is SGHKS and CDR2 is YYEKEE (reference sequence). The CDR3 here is CASSLVSYSEAFF. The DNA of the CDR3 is TGTGCCAGCAGCTTGGTCTCTTATAGTGAAGCTTTCTTT.

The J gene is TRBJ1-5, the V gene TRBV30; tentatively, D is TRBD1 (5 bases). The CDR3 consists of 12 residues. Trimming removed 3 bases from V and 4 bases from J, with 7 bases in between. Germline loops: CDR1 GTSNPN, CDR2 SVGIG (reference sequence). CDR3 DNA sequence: TGTGCCTGGAGAGGGGAAAATCAGCCCCAGCATTTT. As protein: CAWRGENQPQHF. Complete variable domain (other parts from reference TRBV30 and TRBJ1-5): SQTIHQWPATLVQPVGSPLSLECTVEGTSNPNLYWYRQAAGRGLQLLFYSVGIGQISSEVPQNLSASRPQDRQFILSSKKLLLSDSGFYLCAWRGENQPQHFGDGTRLSIL.

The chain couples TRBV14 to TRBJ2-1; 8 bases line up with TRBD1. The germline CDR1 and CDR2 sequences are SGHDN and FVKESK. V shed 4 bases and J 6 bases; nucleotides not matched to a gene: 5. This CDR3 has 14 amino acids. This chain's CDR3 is CASSPLTGVNEQFF. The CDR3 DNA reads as TGTGCCAGCAGCCCATTGACAGGGGTCAATGAGCAGTTCTTC. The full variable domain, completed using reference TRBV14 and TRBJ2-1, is EAGVTQFPSHSVIEKGQTVTLRCDPISGHDNLYWYRRVMGKEIKFLLHFVKESKQDESGMPNNRFLAERTGGTYSTLKVQPAELEDSGVYFCASSPLTGVNEQFFGPGTRLTVL.

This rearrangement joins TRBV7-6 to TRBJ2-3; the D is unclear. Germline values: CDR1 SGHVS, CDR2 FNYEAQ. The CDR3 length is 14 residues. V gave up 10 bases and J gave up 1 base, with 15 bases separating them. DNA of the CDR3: TGTGCCACCAACAATAGAGGCGGCACAGATACGCAGTATTTT. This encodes CATNNRGGTDTQYF.

CDR3 nucleotide sequence: TGTGCCAGCAGCGTAGGCGGCAGCGTAGAAAAACTGTTTTTT. Translating gives CASSVGGSVEKLFF. The rearrangement links TRBV9 to TRBJ1-4, with unresolved D. The CDR3 totals 14 residues. V lost 0 bases and J lost 8, with 11 bases in between. Germline assignment: CDR1 SGDLS and CDR2 YYNGEE.

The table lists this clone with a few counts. CDR3 region: CASSLSFGDSPLHF. The CDR3 DNA reads as TGTGCCAGCAGCTTATCTTTCGGGGATTCACCCCTCCACTTT. This chain connects TRBV7-9 to TRBJ1-6; D is undetermined. V was clipped by 2 bases and J by 8 bases, with 10 bases between them. The germline V gene encodes CDR1 SEHNR and CDR2 FQNEAQ (reference sequence). The CDR3 extends over 14 amino acids. The variable domain in full, completed from reference TRBV7-9 and TRBJ1-6, reads DTGVSQNPRHKITKRGQNVTFRCDPISEHNRLYWYRQTLGQGPEFLTYFQNEAQLEKSRLLSDRFSAERPKGSFSTLEIQRTEQGDSAMYLCASSLSFGDSPLHFGNGTRLTVT.

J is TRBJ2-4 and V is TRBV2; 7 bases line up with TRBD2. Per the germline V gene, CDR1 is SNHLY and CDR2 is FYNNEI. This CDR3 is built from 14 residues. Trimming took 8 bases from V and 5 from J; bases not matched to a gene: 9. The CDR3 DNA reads TGTGCCAGCGGGGGGGACCCTGTGGAAAACATTCAGTACTTC. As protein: CASGGDPVENIQYF.

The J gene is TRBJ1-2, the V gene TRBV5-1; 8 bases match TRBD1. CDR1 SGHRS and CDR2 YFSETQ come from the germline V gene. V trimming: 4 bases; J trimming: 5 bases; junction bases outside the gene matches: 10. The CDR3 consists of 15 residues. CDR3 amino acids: CASSPGQGGRYGYTF. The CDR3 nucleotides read TGCGCCAGCAGCCCCGGACAGGGAGGGCGGTATGGCTACACCTTC. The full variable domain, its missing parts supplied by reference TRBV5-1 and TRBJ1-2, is KAGVTQTPRYLIKTRGQQVTLSCSPISGHRSVSWYQQTPGQGLQFLFEYFSETQRNKGNFPGRFSGRQFSNSRSEMNVSTLELGDSALYLCASSPGQGGRYGYTFGSGTRLTVV.

CDR3 amino acids: CASSFTSGGGDTQYF. The CDR3 bases are TGCGCCAGCAGCTTTACTAGCGGGGGAGGAGATACGCAGTATTTT. V and J are TRBV5-1 and TRBJ2-3, with TRBD2 matching over 11 bases. CDR1 SGHRS and CDR2 YFSETQ come from the germline V gene. CDR3 length equals 15 residues. The ends lost 2 bases at V and 5 bases at J; junction bases unmatched: 4.

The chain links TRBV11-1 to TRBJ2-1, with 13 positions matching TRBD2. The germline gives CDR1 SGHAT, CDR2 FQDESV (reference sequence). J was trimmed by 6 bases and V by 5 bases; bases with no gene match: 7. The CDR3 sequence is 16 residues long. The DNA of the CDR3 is TGTGCCAGCAGCCAAGGACTAGCGGGGGATGGCAATGAGCAGTTCTTC. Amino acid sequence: CASSQGLAGDGNEQFF.

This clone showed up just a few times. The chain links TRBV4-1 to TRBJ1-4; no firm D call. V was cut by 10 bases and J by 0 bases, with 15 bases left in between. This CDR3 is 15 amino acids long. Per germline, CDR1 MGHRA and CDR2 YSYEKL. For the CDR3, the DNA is TGCGCCACTAGAGCGTCGGGGACAACTAATGAAAAACTGTTTTTT. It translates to CATRASGTTNEKLFF.

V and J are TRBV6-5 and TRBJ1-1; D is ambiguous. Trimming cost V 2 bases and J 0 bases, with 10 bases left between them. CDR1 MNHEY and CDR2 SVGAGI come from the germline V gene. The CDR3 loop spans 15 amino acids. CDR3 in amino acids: CASSYLAGMNTEAFF. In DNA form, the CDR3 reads TGTGCCAGCAGTTACCTCGCTGGCATGAACACTGAAGCTTTCTTT.

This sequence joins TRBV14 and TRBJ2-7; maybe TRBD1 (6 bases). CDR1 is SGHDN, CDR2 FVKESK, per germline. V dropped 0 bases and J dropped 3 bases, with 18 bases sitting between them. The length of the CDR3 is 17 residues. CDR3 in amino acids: CASSQDRVGRGYYEQYF. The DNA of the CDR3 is TGTGCCAGCAGCCAAGATCGAGTAGGCAGGGGATACTACGAGCAGTACTTC.

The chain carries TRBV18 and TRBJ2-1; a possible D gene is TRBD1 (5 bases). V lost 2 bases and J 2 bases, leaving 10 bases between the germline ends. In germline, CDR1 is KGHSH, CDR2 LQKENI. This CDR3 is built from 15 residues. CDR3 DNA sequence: TGTGCCAGCTCACCAAGGGCACAGGCCTACAATGAGCAGTTCTTC. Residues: CASSPRAQAYNEQFF. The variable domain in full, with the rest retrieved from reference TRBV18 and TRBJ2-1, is NAGVMQNPRHLVRRRGQEARLRCSPMKGHSHVYWYRQLPEEGLKFMVYLQKENIIDESGMPKERFSAEFPKEGPSILRIQQVVRGDSAAYFCASSPRAQAYNEQFFGPGTRLTVL.

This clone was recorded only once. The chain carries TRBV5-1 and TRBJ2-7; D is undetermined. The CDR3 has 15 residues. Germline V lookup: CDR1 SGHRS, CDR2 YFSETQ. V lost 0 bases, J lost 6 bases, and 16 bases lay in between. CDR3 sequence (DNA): TGCGCCAGCAGCTTGGGCCCGGGTGGAATGGGCGAGCAGTACTTC. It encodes CASSLGPGGMGEQYF.

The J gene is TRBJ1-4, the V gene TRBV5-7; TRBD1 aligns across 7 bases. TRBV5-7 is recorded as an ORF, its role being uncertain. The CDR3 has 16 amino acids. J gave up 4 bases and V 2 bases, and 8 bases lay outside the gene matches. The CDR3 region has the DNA TGTGCCAGCAGCTTACAGAGCAGGGGGTTTAATGAAAAACTGTTTTTT. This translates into CASSLQSRGFNEKLFF.

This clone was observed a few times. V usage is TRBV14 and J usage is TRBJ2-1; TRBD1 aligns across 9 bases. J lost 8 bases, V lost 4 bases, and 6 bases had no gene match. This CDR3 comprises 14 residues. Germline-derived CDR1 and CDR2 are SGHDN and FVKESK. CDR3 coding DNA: TGTGCCAGCAGCCGACGACAGGGGGGGGATGAGCAGTTCTTC. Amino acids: CASSRRQGGDEQFF.

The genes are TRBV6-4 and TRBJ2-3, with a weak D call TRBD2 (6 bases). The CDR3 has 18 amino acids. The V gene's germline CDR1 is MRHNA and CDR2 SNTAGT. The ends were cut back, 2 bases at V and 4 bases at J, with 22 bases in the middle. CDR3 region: CASSDVFRKGRTSDTQYF. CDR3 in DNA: TGTGCCAGCAGTGACGTTTTTAGGAAGGGGAGGACGTCAGATACGCAGTATTTT.